This T cell receptor (beta chain) was sequenced in a study of shared clonotypes between healthy human individuals. Method: immunoSEQ multiplex PCR; TCRdb's copy keeps in-frame clones and lacks some. The table includes more than 550,000 clones, over 60% detected once. The CDR3 spans 18 residues. With V trimmed by 0 bases and J by 10 bases, 11 bases remained unmatched. Germline loops: CDR1 SGHVS, CDR2 FQNEAQ. The receptor was derived from a woman in her twenties or thirties in good health. Sample: memory CD4+ T cells sorted from blood. Subset noted: CD45RA-negative fraction. This chain uses TRBV7-8 with TRBJ2-1; TRBD2 agrees at 14 bases. Here the CDR3 DNA reads TGTGCCAGCAGCTTAGCGGGACTAGCGGGGGATAGGGGGGTGGAGCAGTTCTTC. It specifies CASSLAGLAGDRGVEQFF.